This T cell receptor beta chain was captured in a study of STAT5B mutations in CD4+ large granular lymphocyte leukemia. Study context: The CDR3 'QG' motif was associated with a particular HLA allele among healthy donors. General study points: TRBV06-family usage was enriched in top patient clones (8/27) versus controls (2/35).

Comment on this clone: The target antigen is unknown.

Source study methods: The detection floor for productive clonotype frequency was 2.59 x 10-5. Assay: immunoSEQ multiplex PCR; the TCRdb copy retains only in-frame clones and omits some. Clonal size and the V and J genes are those of that table, whereas D and trimming came from the DNA. Here the sample spans some 51,000 clones, 84% being singletons. V lost 3 bases, J lost 1 base, and 0 bases stayed unmatched. Germline CDR1 SGHTA, CDR2 FQGNSA. This CDR3 has 16 residues. The receptor was derived from a human donor in good health. Sequencing was performed on CD4+ T cells from blood buffy coats. The V and J genes are TRBV7-2 and TRBJ2-1; 13 nucleotides match TRBD2. CDR3 in DNA: TGTGCCAGCAGCTTGACTAGCGGGAGGTCCTACAATGAGCAGTTCTTC. Amino acid sequence: CASSLTSGRSYNEQFF. The whole variable domain, filled in from reference TRBV7-2 and TRBJ2-1, reads GAGVSQSPSNKVTEKGKDVELRCDPISGHTALYWYRQSLGQGLEFLIYFQGNSAPDKSGLPSDRFSAERTGGSVSTLTIQRTQQEDSAVYLCASSLTSGRSYNEQFFGPGTRLTVL.